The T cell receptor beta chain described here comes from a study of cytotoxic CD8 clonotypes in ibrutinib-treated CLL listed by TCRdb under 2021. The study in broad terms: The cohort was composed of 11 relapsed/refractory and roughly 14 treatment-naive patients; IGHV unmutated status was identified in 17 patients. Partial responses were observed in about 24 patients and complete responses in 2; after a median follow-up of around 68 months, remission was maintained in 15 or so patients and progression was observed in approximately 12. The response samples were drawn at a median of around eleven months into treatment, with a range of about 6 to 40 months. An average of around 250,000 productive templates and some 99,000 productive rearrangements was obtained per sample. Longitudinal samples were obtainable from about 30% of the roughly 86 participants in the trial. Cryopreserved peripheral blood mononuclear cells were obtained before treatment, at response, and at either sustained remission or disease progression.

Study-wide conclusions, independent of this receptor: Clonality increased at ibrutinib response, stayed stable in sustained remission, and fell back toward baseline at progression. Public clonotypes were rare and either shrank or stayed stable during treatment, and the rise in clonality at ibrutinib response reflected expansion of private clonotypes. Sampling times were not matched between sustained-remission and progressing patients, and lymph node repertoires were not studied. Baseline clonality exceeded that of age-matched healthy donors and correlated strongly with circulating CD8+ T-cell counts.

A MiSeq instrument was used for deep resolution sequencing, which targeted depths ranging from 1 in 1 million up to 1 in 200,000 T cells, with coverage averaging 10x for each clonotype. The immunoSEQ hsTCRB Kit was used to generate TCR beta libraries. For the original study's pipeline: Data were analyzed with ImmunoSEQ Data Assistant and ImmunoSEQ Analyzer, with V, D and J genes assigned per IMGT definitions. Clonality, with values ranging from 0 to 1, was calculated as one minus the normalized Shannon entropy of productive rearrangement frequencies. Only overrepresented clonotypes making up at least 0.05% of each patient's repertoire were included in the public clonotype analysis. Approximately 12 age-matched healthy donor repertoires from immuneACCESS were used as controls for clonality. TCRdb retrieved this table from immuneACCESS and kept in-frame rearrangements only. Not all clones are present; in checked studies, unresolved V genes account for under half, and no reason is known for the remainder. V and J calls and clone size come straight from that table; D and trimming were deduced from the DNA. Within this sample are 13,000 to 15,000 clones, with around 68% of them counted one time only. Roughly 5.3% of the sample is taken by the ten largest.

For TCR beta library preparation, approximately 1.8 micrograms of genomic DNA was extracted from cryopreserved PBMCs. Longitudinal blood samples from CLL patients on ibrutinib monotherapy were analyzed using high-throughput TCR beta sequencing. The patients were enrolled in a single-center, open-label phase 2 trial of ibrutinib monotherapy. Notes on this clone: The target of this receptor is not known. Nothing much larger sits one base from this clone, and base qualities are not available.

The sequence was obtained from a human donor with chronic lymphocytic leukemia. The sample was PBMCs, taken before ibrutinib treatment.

The CDR3 region reads CASSQTGGGDEQYF. The nucleotides are TGTGCCAGCAGTCAGACAGGGGGGGGAGACGAGCAGTACTTC. The rearranged chain carries TRBV28 and TRBJ2-7, with TRBD1 identical over 9 junction bases. V is trimmed back by 5 bases and J by 5 bases, and the junction contains 7 bases that no gene match accounts for. Sequences MDHEN (CDR1) and SYDVKM (CDR2) are obtained from the germline V gene. Measured from the cysteine to the phenylalanine, the CDR3 is 14 residues long. Solely the CDR3 DNA is kept, with 42 bases framed from the first base.